This note documents a single TCR beta chain sequence. The sample comes from a study of blood T cell repertoires in COVID-19. Data came from immunoSEQ multiplex PCR; TCRdb stores just in-frame clones and leaves some out. The data contain about 170,000 clones, around 85% of them seen just once; the ten biggest clones take up about 1.2%. The CDR3 is made up of 17 amino acids. V shed 0 bases and J shed 8 bases, with 22 bases lying between them. The germline CDR1 and CDR2 sequences are LNHDA and SQIVND (reference sequence). Sequenced: peripheral blood. The chain has TRBV19 and TRBJ1-2; D gene uncertain. The sequence was obtained from a man in his 60s who had recovered from COVID-19. The CDR3 nucleotides are TGTGCCAGTAGTATAGAGTCCCTCGGGAGGATCCCGCAGGGCTACACCTTC. Its protein is CASSIESLGRIPQGYTF.